This TCR beta chain was found in a study of cytomegalovirus exposure and HLA in healthy donors. PCR involved 60 Vbeta and 13 Jbeta primers. Only in-frame clones appear in the TCRdb table, and some are missing; sequencing was by immunoSEQ multiplex PCR. The table lists roughly 150,000 clones, approximately 81% of them singletons. The sequenced material came from PBMCs. The source of this sequence is a boy aged 2 to 10 in good health and CMV-seronegative.

The CDR3 loop is CASSPDRGHINEQFF. CDR3 bases: TGTGCCAGCAGTCCCGACAGGGGGCATATCAATGAGCAGTTCTTC. The chain has TRBV28 and TRBJ2-1; TRBD1 matches at 10 bases. Germline V gives CDR1 MDHEN, CDR2 SYDVKM. The ends lost 5 bases at V and 6 bases at J; junction bases unmatched: 7. This CDR3 contains 15 residues.